Following are 5 T cell receptor beta chains from one sample sequenced in a study of cytomegalovirus exposure and HLA in healthy donors. PCR used 60 Vbeta primers and 13 Jbeta primers. Repertoires were generated with immunoSEQ multiplex PCR, while TCRdb's copy carries only in-frame clones and drops some. Seen here are fewer than 200,000 clones, 65% to 85% observed once, and the top ten hold over 1.1%. Sample: PBMCs. These receptors were taken from a man in his sixties in good health and CMV-seronegative.

This clone was seen more than once but under ten times. This chain joins TRBV4-3 and TRBJ2-1; 9 bases are shared with TRBD2. CDR3 length: 18 residues. From germline, CDR1 is LGHNA and CDR2 YSLEER. Trimming at V came to 0 bases and at J to 1 base, leaving 7 bases not matched to a gene. The CDR3 DNA sequence: TGCGCCAGCAGCCAAGATCGGCGGGGGGGCATATCCTACAATGAGCAGTTCTTC. It encodes CASSQDRRGGISYNEQFF.

This sequence joins TRBV5-1 and TRBJ1-6; 7 bases map to TRBD1. This CDR3 is built from 14 residues. CDR1 is SGHRS, CDR2 YFSETQ, per germline. J lost 8 bases, V lost 2 bases, and 4 bases had no gene match. The CDR3 loop reads CASSFTGEDSPLHF. CDR3 nucleotides: TGCGCCAGCAGCTTTACAGGGGAGGATTCACCCCTCCACTTT.

On this clone: One end of the junction varies from germline; a read error may be responsible. The chain employs TRBV7-9 and TRBJ1-1; no clear D gene. This CDR3 has 11 amino acids. In germline, CDR1 is SEHNR, CDR2 FQNEAQ (reference sequence). For the CDR3, the DNA is TGTTCCAGCACGAGAAGCATAGAAGCTTTCTTT. Its translation is CSSTRSIEAFF. Variable domain in full (rest from reference TRBV7-9 and TRBJ1-1): DTGVSQNPRHKITKRGQNVTFRCDPISEHNRLYWYRQTLGQGPEFLTYFQNEAQLEKSRLLSDRFSAERPKGSFSTLEIQRTEQGDSAMYLCSSTRSIEAFFGQGTRLTVV.

This clone was recorded a few times. J is TRBJ2-7 and V is TRBV18, with TRBD1 identical over 7 bases. This CDR3 has 14 residues. V trimming: 2 bases; J trimming: 3 bases; junction bases outside the gene matches: 4. Germline CDR1 is KGHSH and CDR2 is LQKENI. CDR3 nucleotides: TGTGCCAGCTCACCAGGGACAGAGGTCTACGAGCAGTACTTC. Its translation is CASSPGTEVYEQYF.

This chain connects TRBV7-3 to TRBJ2-2, with a weak D call TRBD2 (5 bases). The CDR3 has 14 amino acids. Per germline, CDR1 SGHTA and CDR2 FQGTGA. Trimming removed 2 bases at V and 5 bases at J, with 9 bases between. The CDR3 reads CASSLDLATGELFF. For the CDR3, the DNA is TGTGCCAGCAGCTTAGATTTAGCGACCGGGGAGCTGTTTTTT.